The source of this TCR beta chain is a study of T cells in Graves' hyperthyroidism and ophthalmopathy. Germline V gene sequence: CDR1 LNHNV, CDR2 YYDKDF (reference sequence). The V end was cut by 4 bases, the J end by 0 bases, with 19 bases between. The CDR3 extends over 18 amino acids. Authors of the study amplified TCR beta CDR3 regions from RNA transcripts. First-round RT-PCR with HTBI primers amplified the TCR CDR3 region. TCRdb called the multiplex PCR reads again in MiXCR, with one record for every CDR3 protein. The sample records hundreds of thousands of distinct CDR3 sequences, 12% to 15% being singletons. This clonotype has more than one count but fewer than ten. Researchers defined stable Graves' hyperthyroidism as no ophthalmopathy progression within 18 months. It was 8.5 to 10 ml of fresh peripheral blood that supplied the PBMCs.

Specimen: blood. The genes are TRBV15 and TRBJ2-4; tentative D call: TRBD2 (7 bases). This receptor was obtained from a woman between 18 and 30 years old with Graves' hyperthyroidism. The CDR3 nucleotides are TGTGCCACCAGCACCCAAGGGGGGGGGGTTACAGCCAAAAACATTCAGTACTTC. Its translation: CATSTQGGGVTAKNIQYF.